This entry features one T cell receptor beta chain sequence. Its antigen is undetermined. TCRdb recomputed calls from the 5' RACE reads with MiXCR, one row per CDR3 protein. In the table there are tens of thousands of distinct CDR3 sequences, about 28% of which are singletons. V was cut by 2 bases and J by 0 bases, with 5 bases left in between. This CDR3 spans 15 amino acids. In germline, CDR1 is KGHSH, CDR2 LQKENI. Whole-study findings and limits: Tumor Treg TCRs overlapped most with tumor naive CD4+ cells.

The sample was naive CD4+ T cells sorted from blood. This sample's subset: naive CD4+ T cells, CD4+CD45RA+CD25-. The chain joins TRBV18 to TRBJ2-6, with D hard to call. This TCR was sampled from a female donor with breast cancer. The CDR3, as DNA: TGTGCCAGCTCACCAATGGTCTCTGGGGCCAACGTCCTGACTTTC. The encoded protein is CASSPMVSGANVLTF.